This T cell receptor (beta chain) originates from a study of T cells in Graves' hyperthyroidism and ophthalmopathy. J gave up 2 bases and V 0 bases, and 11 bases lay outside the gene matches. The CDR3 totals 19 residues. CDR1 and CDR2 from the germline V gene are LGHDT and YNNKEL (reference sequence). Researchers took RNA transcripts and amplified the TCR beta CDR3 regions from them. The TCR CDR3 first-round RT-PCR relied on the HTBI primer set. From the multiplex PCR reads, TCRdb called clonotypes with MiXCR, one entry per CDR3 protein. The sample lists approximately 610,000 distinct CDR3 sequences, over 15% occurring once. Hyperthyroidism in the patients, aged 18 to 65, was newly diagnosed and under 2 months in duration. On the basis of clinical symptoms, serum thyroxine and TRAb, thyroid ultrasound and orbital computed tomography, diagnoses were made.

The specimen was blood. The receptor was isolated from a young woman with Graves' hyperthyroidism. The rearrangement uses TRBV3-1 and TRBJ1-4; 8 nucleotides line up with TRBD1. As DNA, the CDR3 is TGTGCCAGCAGCCAAGAGGTAGACAGGGGCGCCGACACTAATGAAAAACTGTTTTTT. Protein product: CASSQEVDRGADTNEKLFF.